The 11 T cell receptor beta chains reported below all come from one sample, sequenced in a study of T cell clonality in common variable immunodeficiency. Overall study results and limits: Fewer deletions and N-nucleotide insertions were reportedly seen in common variable immunodeficiency TCR beta sequences.

Measured with immunoSEQ multiplex PCR; TCRdb has only the in-frame clones, and not every one. The specimen gives roughly 30,000 clones without singletons; the ten biggest hold roughly 3.2%. The antigens of these receptors remain unknown. The sequencing sample was made of peripheral blood mononuclear cells. The source of these receptors is a human donor with common variable immunodeficiency.

This clone came up many times. The read stops 3 residues short of the end of the CDR3; the missing end is completed from the germline J gene. The genes are TRBV7-2 and TRBJ2-7, with D maybe TRBD1 (5 bases). The CDR3 runs 14 residues. Trimming stripped 2 bases from V and 1 base from J, with 9 bases between. CDR1 is SGHTA, CDR2 FQGNSA, per germline. The part of the CDR3 DNA that was read is TGTGCCAGCAGCTTAACGTCAGGGTCCTACGAG. Translating gives CASSLTSGSYE. The full CDR3 is CASSLTSGSYEQYF.

By frequency in the sample, this clone is medium-sized (0.01 to 0.1%). The read halts 3 residues ahead of the CDR3 end, with the missing end drawn from the germline J gene. The rearrangement links TRBV10-1 to TRBJ2-2; 8 bases match TRBD2. Germline V CDR1 and CDR2: WNHNN, SYGVQD (reference sequence). Trimming cost V 0 bases and J 7 bases; bases outside gene matches: 7. The CDR3 has 16 amino acids. CDR3 in amino acids: CASSESLGLGIGELFF. The CDR3 bases that were read are TGCGCCAGCAGTGAGTCGTTGGGACTAGGGATCGGGGAG.

At least ten counts were recorded for this clone. The CDR3 end lies 3 residues beyond the end of the read and is filled in from the germline J gene. This chain links TRBV2 with TRBJ2-5; the match to TRBD2 covers 7 bases. V lost 7 bases to trimming and J lost 4 bases; unmatched junction nucleotides: 3. CDR1 is SNHLY and CDR2 is FYNNEI in the germline V gene. The CDR3 is 12 amino acids. The CDR3 spells CASMPSGETQYF. The covered CDR3 bases are TGTGCCAGCATGCCTAGCGGAGAGACC. The full variable domain, in which reference TRBV2 and TRBJ2-5 provide the parts outside the CDR3, is EPEVTQTPSHQVTQMGQEVILRCVPISNHLYFYWYRQILGQKVEFLVSFYNNEISEKSEIFDDQFSVERPDGSNFTLKIRSTKLEDSAMYFCASMPSGETQYFGPGTRLLVL.

Details on this clone: The CDR3 goes on 3 residues after the read ends, and that part is filled in from the germline J gene. V usage is TRBV5-6 and J usage is TRBJ2-1; 7 nucleotides align to TRBD1. Trimming took 2 bases from V and 0 from J; bases not matched to a gene: 2. From germline, CDR1 is SGHDT and CDR2 YYEEEE. This CDR3 contains 15 residues. The chain's CDR3 is CASSLDRVSYNEQFF. The sequenced part of the CDR3 DNA is TGTGCCAGCAGCTTAGACAGGGTCTCCTACAATGAG.

This clone was detected ten times or more. The read ends 3 residues early relative to the CDR3; the germline J gene fills the gap. The V gene is TRBV2, the J gene TRBJ2-3; 8 bases line up with TRBD2. With V trimmed by 6 bases and J by 0 bases, 5 bases remained unmatched. The CDR3 sequence is 15 residues long. Germline V gene data show CDR1 as SNHLY and CDR2 as FYNNEI. CDR3 sequence: CASRVAGLSTDTQYF. The part of the CDR3 DNA that was read is TGTGCCAGCAGAGTAGCGGGACTGAGCACAGATACG.

This clone has ten or more counts. The CDR3 goes on 3 residues after the read ends, and that part is filled in from the germline J gene. This rearrangement joins TRBV20-1 to TRBJ2-7, with 7 nucleotides matching TRBD2. This CDR3 is 15 amino acids long. Looked up from germline, CDR1 is DFQATT and CDR2 is SNEGSKA (reference sequence). V shed 3 bases, J shed 4 bases, and the junction held 12 bases outside the gene matches. CDR3 DNA, as far as it was read: TGCAGTGCTAGCATGAATGGGGGACTACAATACGAG. Protein: CSASMNGGLQYE. The whole CDR3 protein reads CSASMNGGLQYEQYF.

This clone was counted many times. The read finishes 3 residues shy of the CDR3 end, and the germline J gene is used to complete it. J is TRBJ1-1 and V is TRBV5-1; D call uncertain. CDR3 length equals 15 residues. V dropped 0 bases and J dropped 2 bases, with 11 bases sitting between them. Germline values: CDR1 SGHRS, CDR2 YFSETQ. The DNA read from the CDR3 is TGCGCCAGCAGCTTGGATCGGTCAGGTAACACTGAA. This gives the protein CASSLDRSGNTE. From start to end, the CDR3 is CASSLDRSGNTEAFF.

This clone occurred many times. The read terminates 3 residues before the CDR3 end, so the remaining end is supplied by the germline J gene. V and J are TRBV6-2 or TRBV6-3 and TRBJ2-6; 8 nucleotides match TRBD1. Germline V gives CDR1 MNHEY, CDR2 SVGEGT. CDR3 length: 16 amino acids. Trimming cost V 3 bases and J 2 bases; bases outside gene matches: 3. CDR3: CASSYGQGPGANVLTF. The sequenced CDR3 bases are TGTGCCAGCAGTTATGGACAGGGACCTGGGGCCAACGTC.

This clone appeared a few times. The CDR3 sequence: CASITGTVNTGELFF. The DNA read from the CDR3 is TGTGCCAGTATAACCGGGACAGTGAACACCGGGGAG. The chain uses TRBV19 and TRBJ2-2; 7 bases are a match to TRBD1. The CDR3 is cut off 3 residues early in the read; its end comes from the germline J gene. The CDR3 totals 15 residues. Unmatched junction bases numbered 6, after V lost 7 bases and J lost 1 base. Germline V gives CDR1 LNHDA, CDR2 SQIVND (reference sequence).

A word on this clone: The read comes to an end 3 residues before the CDR3 does, leaving the germline J gene to fill in the end. V gene TRBV6-2 or TRBV6-3 combines with J gene TRBJ2-7; 7 bases align to TRBD2. Germline V gene sequence: CDR1 MNHEY, CDR2 SVGEGT. V lost 4 bases to trimming and J lost 2 bases; unmatched junction nucleotides: 8. CDR3 length equals 15 residues. The sequenced CDR3 bases are TGTGCCAGCAGTTCTTTTGCGGGAGTGGCCTACGAG. Translation gives CASSSFAGVAYE. Given in full, the CDR3 is CASSSFAGVAYEQYF.

This clone was observed many times. The observed sequence ends 3 residues before the CDR3 terminus, with the missing tail filled in from the germline J gene. The V and J genes are TRBV2 and TRBJ1-3; 8 bases are a match to TRBD1. This CDR3 has 14 amino acids. Per the germline V gene, CDR1 is SNHLY and CDR2 is FYNNEI. The junction had 6 bases not matched to a gene; V was cut back by 8 bases and J by 3 bases. Here the CDR3 reads CASGDRGRGNTIYF. CDR3 bases read: TGTGCCAGCGGAGACAGGGGCCGTGGAAACACC.